A selection of T cell receptor beta chains follows, all from one sample in a study of T cells in localized non-small cell lung cancer. TCRdb keeps only in-frame clones here, not all; method: immunoSEQ multiplex PCR. The table has over 35,000 clones, 81% seen once. The specimen comprised peripheral blood mononuclear cells, sampled before any cancer treatment. These receptors came from a male donor older than 55 with stage II lung adenocarcinoma. Both conserved end residues are part of each CDR3. The D gene is left open where the match is weak.

>TRBV27|12|TRBJ2-7|TRBD2
CASRRDYKEQYF
>TRBV30|12|TRBJ2-1|-
CACLSSYNEQFF
>TRBV7-9|18|TRBJ1-1|TRBD1
CASSALGTVGRHNTEAFF
>TRBV6-5|15|TRBJ1-6|TRBD1
CASSYRDRGNSPLHF
>TRBV19|15|TRBJ1-5|-
CASSIVGQVNQPQHF
>TRBV10-3|12|TRBJ2-1|-
CAISEDYNEQFF
>TRBV5-6|15|TRBJ2-1|-
CASTVQGSSYNEQFF
>TRBV4-1|16|TRBJ2-1|-
CASSQGRTESNNEQFF
>TRBV19|16|TRBJ2-3|-
CASSIGAQPSTDTQYF
>TRBV4-2|16|TRBJ2-7|-
CASSQVGSGYSYEQYF
>TRBV5-4|13|TRBJ1-4|-
CASSGASGEKLFF
>TRBV7-9|15|TRBJ1-2|-
CASSPGHPINYGYTF
>TRBV11-3|15|TRBJ2-1|-
CASSLFPGLLNEQFF
>TRBV7-2|15|TRBJ2-7|TRBD2
CASSSTGLAGVEQYF
>TRBV6-5|14|TRBJ2-2|-
CASSSDRNTGELFF
>TRBV6-1|13|TRBJ1-2|-
CASRSDRLYGYTF
>TRBV5-1|15|TRBJ1-2|-
CASSLETVTNYGYTF
>TRBV28|16|TRBJ2-3|TRBD2
CASSLNSGGATDTQYF
>TRBV25-1|16|TRBJ2-7|TRBD1
CASSESGQGTSYEQYF
>TRBV28|14|TRBJ1-4|TRBD1
CASHGRQGPEKLFF
>TRBV28|17|TRBJ1-5|-
CASSLWEDASIGQPQHF
>TRBV6-4|13|TRBJ1-1|TRBD1
CASRTGSNTEAFF
>TRBV30|13|TRBJ2-7|TRBD1
CAWNRGPPYEQYF
>TRBV28|14|TRBJ1-2|-
CASRGRSANYGYTF
>TRBV28|14|TRBJ1-4|-
CASSLRGENEKLFF
>TRBV10-3|14|TRBJ2-7|-
CAISDAPFSYEQYF
>TRBV6-1|15|TRBJ1-2|-
CASRPDGGRNYGYTF
>TRBV6-1|12|TRBJ2-5|-
CASSEARETQYF
>TRBV5-1|14|TRBJ2-1|-
CASSLPASYNEQFF
>TRBV7-6|13|TRBJ1-1|-
CASMAGGNTEAFF
>TRBV5-8|13|TRBJ2-1|TRBD1
CASSPNRGNEQFF
>TRBV19|15|TRBJ1-5|-
CASSIGEGINQPQHF
>TRBV7-9|14|TRBJ1-2|-
CASSFVSEHYGYTF
>TRBV11-3|15|TRBJ2-3|-
CASSLGRSYGDTQYF
>TRBV5-6|11|TRBJ1-2|-
CASSKERGYTF
>TRBV27|13|TRBJ1-1|-
CASSSRQPPTAFF
>TRBV5-1|14|TRBJ1-1|-
CASSLSSMNTEAFF
>TRBV10-3|15|TRBJ1-2|TRBD1
CAITGTGTGMGGYTF
>TRBV19|12|TRBJ2-2|-
CATSIRTGELFF
>TRBV7-2|14|TRBJ1-4|-
CASSWNFGAEKLFF
>TRBV11-2|15|TRBJ2-1|TRBD2
CASRRTSGSYNEQFF
>TRBV30|15|TRBJ2-7|-
CAWSVRGRPSYEQYF
>TRBV19|13|TRBJ2-5|-
CASSRALPETQYF
>TRBV7-3|15|TRBJ2-3|TRBD2
CASSLQSGRTDTQYF
>TRBV6-1|15|TRBJ1-1|TRBD1
CASSAQDRANTEAFF
>TRBV7-2|14|TRBJ1-2|TRBD1
CASSSSTGGYGYTF
>TRBV7-7|13|TRBJ2-2|-
CASGRTNTGELFF
>TRBV9|12|TRBJ2-3|-
CASGQHTDTQYF
>TRBV6-5|13|TRBJ1-1|-
CASSYRGNTEAFF
>TRBV5-6|14|TRBJ1-3|-
CASSLWGAGNTIYF
>TRBV30|13|TRBJ2-7|-
CAWSVRGNHEQYF
>TRBV5-1|16|TRBJ2-3|TRBD2
CASSLDLAGGTDTQYF
>TRBV2|14|TRBJ2-7|-
CASTQEDGPYEQYF
>TRBV28|14|TRBJ2-1|-
CASSFHPGNNEQFF
>TRBV10-3|14|TRBJ2-2|-
CAISDGLNTGELFF